This T cell receptor beta chain emerged from a study of T cell responses to AZD1222 COVID-19 vaccine. Broader study findings: Following two doses of AZD1222, Spike-specific TCR breadth and depth rose.

Method: immunoSEQ multiplex PCR; TCRdb's copy keeps in-frame clones and lacks some. The profile shows about 99,000 clones, 70% to 90% of them singletons. The CDR3 is 13 residues long. The trim removed 8 bases at V and 2 bases at J, leaving 4 bases unmatched. CDR1 SGHRS and CDR2 YFSETQ come from the germline V gene. For this clone: What it binds is not known.

The sample was peripheral blood, taken on day 0 of AZD1222 vaccination. The receptor was derived from an adult in good health. J is TRBJ2-7 and V is TRBV5-1; 10 bases align to TRBD1. Written as DNA, the CDR3 is TGCGCCAGTTGGGACAGGGGACCCTACGAGCAGTACTTC. This sequence encodes CASWDRGPYEQYF.